Sequencing of this TCR beta chain was carried out in a study of CD4 T cells in relation to SARS-CoV-2 and coronaviruses. Study-wide context: ViraFEST: roughly ten-day antigen culture of PBMCs, then TCR beta CDR3 sequencing.

Study-wide results and caveats: This crossreactivity analysis covered spike protein alone, no other viral proteins.

This clone was seen a handful of times. Its antigen is undetermined. The germline gives CDR1 SNHLY, CDR2 FYNNEI. CDR3 size: 18 residues. Unmatched junction bases numbered 11, after V lost 4 bases and J lost 0 bases. Unexposed donor CD4+ T cells date from about 2011-2019, before the COVID-19 pandemic. The cells were cultured for approximately 10 days before CD4+ T cells were isolated. As cell numbers allowed, unexposed-donor CD4+ T cells faced SARS-CoV-2 S/N and four cold-coronavirus spikes. Libraries were prepared by immunoSEQ multiplex PCR; TCRdb keeps only in-frame clonotypes and omits some of them. The table lists around 18,000 clones, about 80% of them singletons.

Sequencing was carried out using CD4+ T cells from PBMCs, cultured in vitro. This chain connects TRBV2 to TRBJ2-4; 8 bases match TRBD1. The TCR was taken from a human donor in good health. The CDR3 DNA follows: TGTGCCAGCAGTGGGGGACAGGAATTTATAATAGCCAAAAACATTCAGTACTTC. It yields the protein CASSGGQEFIIAKNIQYF.